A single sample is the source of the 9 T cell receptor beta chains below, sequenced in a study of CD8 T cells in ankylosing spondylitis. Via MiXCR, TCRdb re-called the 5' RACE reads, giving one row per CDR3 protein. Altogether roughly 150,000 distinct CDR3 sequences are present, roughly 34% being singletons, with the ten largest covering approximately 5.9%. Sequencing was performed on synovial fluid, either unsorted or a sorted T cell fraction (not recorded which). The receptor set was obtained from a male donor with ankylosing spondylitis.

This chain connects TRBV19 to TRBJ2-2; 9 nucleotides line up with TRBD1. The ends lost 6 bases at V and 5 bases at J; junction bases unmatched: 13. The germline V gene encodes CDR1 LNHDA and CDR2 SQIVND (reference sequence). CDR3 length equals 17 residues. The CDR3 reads CASRLPTGGGRTGELFF. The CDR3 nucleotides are TGTGCCAGTAGATTACCGACAGGGGGTGGACGTACCGGGGAGCTGTTTTTT.

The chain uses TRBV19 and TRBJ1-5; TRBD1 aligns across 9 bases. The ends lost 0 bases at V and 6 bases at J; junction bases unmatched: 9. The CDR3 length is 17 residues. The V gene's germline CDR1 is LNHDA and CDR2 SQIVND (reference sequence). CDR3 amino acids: CASSIDAGTGFLQPQHF. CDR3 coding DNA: TGTGCCAGTAGTATAGATGCCGGGACAGGGTTTCTTCAGCCCCAGCATTTT.

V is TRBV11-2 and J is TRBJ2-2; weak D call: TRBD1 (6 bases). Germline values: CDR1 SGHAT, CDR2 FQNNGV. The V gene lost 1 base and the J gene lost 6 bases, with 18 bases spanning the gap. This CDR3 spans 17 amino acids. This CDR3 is CASSLGGGRRKAGELFF. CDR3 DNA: TGTGCCAGCAGCTTAGGTGGGGGCAGGCGGAAGGCCGGGGAGCTGTTTTTT. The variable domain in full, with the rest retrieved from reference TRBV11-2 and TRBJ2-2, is EAGVAQSPRYKIIEKRQSVAFWCNPISGHATLYWYQQILGQGPKLLIQFQNNGVVDDSQLPKDRFSAERLKGVDSTLKIQPAKLEDSAVYLCASSLGGGRRKAGELFFGEGSRLTVL.

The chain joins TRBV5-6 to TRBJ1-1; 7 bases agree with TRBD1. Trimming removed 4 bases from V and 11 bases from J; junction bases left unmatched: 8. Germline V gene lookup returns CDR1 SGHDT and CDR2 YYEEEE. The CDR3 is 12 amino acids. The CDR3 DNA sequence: TGTGCCAGCAGCATGACAGGGTGGGGCGCTTTCTTT. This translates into CASSMTGWGAFF. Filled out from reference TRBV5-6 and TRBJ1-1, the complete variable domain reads DAGVTQSPTHLIKTRGQQVTLRCSPKSGHDTVSWYQQALGQGPQFIFQYYEEEERQRGNFPDRFSGHQFPNYSSELNVNALLLGDSALYLCASSMTGWGAFFGQGTRLTVV.

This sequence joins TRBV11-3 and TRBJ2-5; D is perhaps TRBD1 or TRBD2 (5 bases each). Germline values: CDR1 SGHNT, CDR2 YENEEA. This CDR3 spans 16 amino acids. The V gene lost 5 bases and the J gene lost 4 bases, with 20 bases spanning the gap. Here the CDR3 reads CASSPRTSSGRETQYF. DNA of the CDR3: TGTGCCAGCAGCCCTCGAACATCTTCAGGGAGAGAGACCCAGTACTTC.

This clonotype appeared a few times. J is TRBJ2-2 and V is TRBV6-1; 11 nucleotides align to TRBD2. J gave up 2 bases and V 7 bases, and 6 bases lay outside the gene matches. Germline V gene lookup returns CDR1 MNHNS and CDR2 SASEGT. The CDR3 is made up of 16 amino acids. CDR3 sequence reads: CASNNLAGGNTGELFF. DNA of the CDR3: TGTGCCAGCAATAATCTAGCGGGAGGAAACACCGGGGAGCTGTTTTTT.

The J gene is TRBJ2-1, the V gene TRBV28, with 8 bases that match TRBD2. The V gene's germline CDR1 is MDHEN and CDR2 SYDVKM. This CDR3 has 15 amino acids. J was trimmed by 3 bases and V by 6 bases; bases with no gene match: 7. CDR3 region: CASSRSGIRYNEQFF. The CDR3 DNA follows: TGTGCCAGCAGCCGTAGCGGGATTCGCTACAATGAGCAGTTCTTC.

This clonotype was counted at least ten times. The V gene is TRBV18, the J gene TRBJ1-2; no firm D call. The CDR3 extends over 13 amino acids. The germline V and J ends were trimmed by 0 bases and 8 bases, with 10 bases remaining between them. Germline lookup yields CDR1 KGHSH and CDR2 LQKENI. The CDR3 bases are TGTGCCAGCTCACCACCGACGGACCACGGCTACACCTTC. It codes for CASSPPTDHGYTF.

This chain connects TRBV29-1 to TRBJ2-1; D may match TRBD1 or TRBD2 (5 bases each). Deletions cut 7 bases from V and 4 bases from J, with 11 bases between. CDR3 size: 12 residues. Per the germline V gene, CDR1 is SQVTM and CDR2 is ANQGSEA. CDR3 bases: TGCAGCGCCCGGGACGGATACAATGAGCAGTTCTTC. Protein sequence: CSARDGYNEQFF.